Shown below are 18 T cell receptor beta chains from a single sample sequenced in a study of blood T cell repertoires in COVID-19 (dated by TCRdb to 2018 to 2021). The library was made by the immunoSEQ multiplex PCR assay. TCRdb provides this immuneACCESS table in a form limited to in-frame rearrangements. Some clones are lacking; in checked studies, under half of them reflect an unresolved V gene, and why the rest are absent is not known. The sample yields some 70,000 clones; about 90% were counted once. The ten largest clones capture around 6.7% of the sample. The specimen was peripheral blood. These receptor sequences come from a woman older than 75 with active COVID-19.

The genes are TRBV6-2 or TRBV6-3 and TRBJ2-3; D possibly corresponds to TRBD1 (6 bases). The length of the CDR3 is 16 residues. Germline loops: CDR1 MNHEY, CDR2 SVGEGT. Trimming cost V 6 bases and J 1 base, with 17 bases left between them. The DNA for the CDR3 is TGTGCCAGCAGCGACGGGACATCCCGCCGCACAGATACGCAGTATTTT. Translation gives CASSDGTSRRTDTQYF.

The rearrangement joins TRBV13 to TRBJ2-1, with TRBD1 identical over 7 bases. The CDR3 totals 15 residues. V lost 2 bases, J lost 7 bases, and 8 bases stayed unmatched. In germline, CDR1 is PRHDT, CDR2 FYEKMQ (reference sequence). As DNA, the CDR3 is TGTGCCAGCAGCTTATTCCAACAGGGGTGGAATGAGCAGTTCTTC. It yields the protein CASSLFQQGWNEQFF.

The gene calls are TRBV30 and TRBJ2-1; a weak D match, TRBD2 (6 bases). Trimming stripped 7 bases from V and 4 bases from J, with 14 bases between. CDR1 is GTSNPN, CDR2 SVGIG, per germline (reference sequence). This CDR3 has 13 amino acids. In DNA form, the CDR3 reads TGTGCCTTGACTAGTTTCGGGTACAATGAGCAGTTCTTC. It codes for CALTSFGYNEQFF.

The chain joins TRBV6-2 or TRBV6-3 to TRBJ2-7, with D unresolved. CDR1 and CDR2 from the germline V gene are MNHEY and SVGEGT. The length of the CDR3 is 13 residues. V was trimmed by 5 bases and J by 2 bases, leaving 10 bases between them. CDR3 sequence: CASSPSVTYEQYF. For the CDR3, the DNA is TGTGCCAGCAGTCCGAGTGTCACCTACGAGCAGTACTTC.

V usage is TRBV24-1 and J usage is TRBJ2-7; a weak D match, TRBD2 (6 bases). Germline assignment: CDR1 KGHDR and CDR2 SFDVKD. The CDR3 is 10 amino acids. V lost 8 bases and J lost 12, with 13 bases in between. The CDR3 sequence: CATTGSGAYF. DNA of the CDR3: TGTGCCACCACGGGATCGGGAGCGTACTTC.

The CDR3 DNA is TGTGCCAGCAGCTTGGGAACTCTACGGCGGGAGGTTTCGGGGGAGCAGTACTTC. This codes for CASSLGTLRREVSGEQYF. V gene TRBV5-4 combines with J gene TRBJ2-7; TRBD2 matches at 8 bases. The V and J ends lost 0 bases and 7 bases, in that order; junction bases with no gene match: 18. CDR1 and CDR2 from the germline V gene are SGHNT and YYREEE (reference sequence). CDR3 length: 18 residues.

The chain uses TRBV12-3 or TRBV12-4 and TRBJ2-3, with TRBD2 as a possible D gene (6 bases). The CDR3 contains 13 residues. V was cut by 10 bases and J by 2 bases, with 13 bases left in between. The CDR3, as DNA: TGTGCCACCAGCGGGTCTTACACAGATACGCAGTATTTT. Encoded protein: CATSGSYTDTQYF.

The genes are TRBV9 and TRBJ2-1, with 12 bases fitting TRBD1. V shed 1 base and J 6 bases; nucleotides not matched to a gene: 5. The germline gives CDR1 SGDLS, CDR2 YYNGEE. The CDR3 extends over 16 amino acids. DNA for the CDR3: TGTGCCAGCAGCGTAACCGGGACAGGGGGCCTCAATGAGCAGTTCTTC. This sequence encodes CASSVTGTGGLNEQFF.

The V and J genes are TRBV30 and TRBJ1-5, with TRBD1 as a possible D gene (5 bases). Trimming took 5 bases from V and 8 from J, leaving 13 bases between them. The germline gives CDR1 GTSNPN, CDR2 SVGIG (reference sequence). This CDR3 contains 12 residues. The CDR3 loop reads CAWGSQGKPQHF. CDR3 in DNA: TGTGCCTGGGGCTCCCAGGGAAAGCCCCAGCATTTT.

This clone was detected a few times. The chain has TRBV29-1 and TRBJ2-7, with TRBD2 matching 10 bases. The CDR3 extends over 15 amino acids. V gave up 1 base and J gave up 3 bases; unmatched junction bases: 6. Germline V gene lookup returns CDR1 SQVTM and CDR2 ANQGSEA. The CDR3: CSVEGGLAGDYEQYF. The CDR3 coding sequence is TGCAGCGTTGAAGGGGGGCTAGCGGGAGACTACGAGCAGTACTTC.

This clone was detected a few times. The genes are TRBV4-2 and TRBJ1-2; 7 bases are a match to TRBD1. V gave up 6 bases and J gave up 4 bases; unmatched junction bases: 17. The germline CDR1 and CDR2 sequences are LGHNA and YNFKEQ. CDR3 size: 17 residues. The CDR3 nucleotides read TGTGCCAGCAGGCTTACCGGGACAGTGGCCCGGGGCTATGGCTACACCTTC. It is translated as CASRLTGTVARGYGYTF.

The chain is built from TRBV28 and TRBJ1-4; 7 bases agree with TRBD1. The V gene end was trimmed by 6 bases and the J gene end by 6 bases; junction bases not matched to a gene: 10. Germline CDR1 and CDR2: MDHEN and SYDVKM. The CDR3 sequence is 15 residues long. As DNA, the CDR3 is TGTGCCAGCAGCCGACAGGGAGGACTGGATGAAAAACTGTTTTTT. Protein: CASSRQGGLDEKLFF.

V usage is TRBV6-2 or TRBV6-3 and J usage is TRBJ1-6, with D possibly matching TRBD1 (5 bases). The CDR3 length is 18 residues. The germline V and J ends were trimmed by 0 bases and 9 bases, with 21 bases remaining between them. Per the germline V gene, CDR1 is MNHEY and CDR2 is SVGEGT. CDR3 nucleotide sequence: TGTGCCAGCAGTTACTCAACGACGGGTCAGGGAATCTCTTCACCCCTCCACTTT. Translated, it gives CASSYSTTGQGISSPLHF.

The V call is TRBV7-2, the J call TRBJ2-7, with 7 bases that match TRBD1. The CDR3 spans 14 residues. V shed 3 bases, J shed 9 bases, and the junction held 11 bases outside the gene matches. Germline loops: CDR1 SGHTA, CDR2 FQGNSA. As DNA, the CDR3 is TGTGCCAGCAGCTTCGGACAGGATTCTTCTGGGCAGTACTTC. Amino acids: CASSFGQDSSGQYF.

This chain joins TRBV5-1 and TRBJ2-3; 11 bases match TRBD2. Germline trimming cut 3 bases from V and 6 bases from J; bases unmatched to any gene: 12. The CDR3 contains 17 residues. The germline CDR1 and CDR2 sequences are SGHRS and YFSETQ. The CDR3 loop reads CASSSHRTSGSADTQYF. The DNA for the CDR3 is TGCGCCAGCAGCTCTCACCGGACTAGCGGGTCCGCGGATACGCAGTATTTT.

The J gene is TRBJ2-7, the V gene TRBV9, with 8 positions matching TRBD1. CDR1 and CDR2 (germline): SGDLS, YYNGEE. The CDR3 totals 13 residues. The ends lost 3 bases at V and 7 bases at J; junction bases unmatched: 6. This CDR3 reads CASSGRTGWEQYF. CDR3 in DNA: TGTGCCAGCAGCGGCAGGACAGGGTGGGAGCAGTACTTC.

CDR3 loop: CASSHEGAFYNEQFF. DNA for the CDR3: TGTGCCAGCTCACACGAGGGGGCCTTCTACAATGAGCAGTTCTTC. The chain has TRBV18 and TRBJ2-1; TRBD1 matches at 7 bases. CDR1 and CDR2 (germline): KGHSH, LQKENI. CDR3 size: 15 residues. Germline trimming cut 4 bases from V and 3 bases from J; bases unmatched to any gene: 6.

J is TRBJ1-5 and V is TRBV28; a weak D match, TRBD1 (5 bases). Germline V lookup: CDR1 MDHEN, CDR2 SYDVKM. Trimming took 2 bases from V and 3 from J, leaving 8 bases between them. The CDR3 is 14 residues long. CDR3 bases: TGTGCCAGCAGTTTACCAGGGATCAATCAGCCCCAGCATTTT. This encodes CASSLPGINQPQHF.